The entry below describes one T cell receptor (beta chain). Additional DNA sequences in this sample encode the identical CDR3. CDR1 is KGHSH and CDR2 is LQKENI in the germline V gene. V was pared by 2 bases and J by 2 bases, with 0 bases of the junction left unmatched. There are 14 residues in the CDR3. Data came from immunoSEQ multiplex PCR; TCRdb stores just in-frame clones and leaves some out. Found here are 50,000 to 70,000 clones, 91% of them singletons; the top ten hold approximately 1.4%. The data were taken from a study of T cell changes during pregnancy in multiple sclerosis. The starting material was peripheral blood, obtained after pregnancy. The chain carries TRBV18 and TRBJ1-5, with 7 bases lining up with TRBD1. The source of this sequence is a female donor in good health, enrolled as a control in a pregnancy study. CDR3 region: CASSPGTGNQPQHF. CDR3 bases: TGTGCCAGCTCACCAGGGACAGGCAATCAGCCCCAGCATTTT.